A selection of T cell receptor beta chains follows, all from one sample in a study of blood T cell repertoires in COVID-19. TCRdb's table, derived via immunoSEQ multiplex PCR, lists solely in-frame clones and lacks some. The sample holds around 250,000 clones; 80% to 90% are singletons and the top ten take around 4%. The sample taken for sequencing was PBMCs or T cells enriched from blood (not recorded which). Receptors were obtained from a woman younger than 45 who had recovered from COVID-19. CDR3s leave out the opening cysteine and the closing phenylalanine or tryptophan. The order of the fields is D gene, J gene, V gene, CDR3 protein. The D gene is left open where the match is weak.

d_gene: TRBD2; j_gene: TRBJ2-1; v_gene: TRBV3-1/TRBV3-2; CDR3aa: ASSFSGAEQF
d_gene: TRBD2; j_gene: TRBJ2-5; v_gene: TRBV30; CDR3aa: AWSHGLAVQETQY
d_gene: TRBD2; j_gene: TRBJ2-5; v_gene: TRBV30; CDR3aa: AGSGRALGETQY
d_gene: TRBD1; j_gene: TRBJ1-1; v_gene: TRBV18; CDR3aa: ASSATGGLIQAF
d_gene: .; j_gene: TRBJ2-3; v_gene: TRBV28; CDR3aa: ASSSTGDTQY
d_gene: .; j_gene: TRBJ2-2; v_gene: TRBV19; CDR3aa: ASSIAGGELF
d_gene: TRBD1; j_gene: TRBJ1-1; v_gene: TRBV11-2; CDR3aa: ASSVLQGATEAF
d_gene: .; j_gene: TRBJ2-2; v_gene: TRBV2; CDR3aa: ASSERRGDTGELF
d_gene: .; j_gene: TRBJ2-7; v_gene: TRBV6-1; CDR3aa: ASSEIDLWRVLTYEQY
d_gene: .; j_gene: TRBJ2-5; v_gene: TRBV5-5; CDR3aa: ASSLGMQETQY
d_gene: TRBD1; j_gene: TRBJ1-6; v_gene: TRBV19; CDR3aa: ASSNSGTGLSPLH
d_gene: TRBD2; j_gene: TRBJ2-7; v_gene: TRBV4-2; CDR3aa: ASSHLAGGTYEQY
d_gene: TRBD1; j_gene: TRBJ1-6; v_gene: TRBV30; CDR3aa: AWATQGDSPLH
d_gene: .; j_gene: TRBJ1-1; v_gene: TRBV25-1; CDR3aa: ASSGSLNTEAF
d_gene: TRBD1; j_gene: TRBJ2-2; v_gene: TRBV7-2; CDR3aa: ASSPRTGGTGELF
d_gene: .; j_gene: TRBJ2-1; v_gene: TRBV3-1/TRBV3-2; CDR3aa: ASSQTRRGEQF
d_gene: .; j_gene: TRBJ1-1; v_gene: TRBV19; CDR3aa: ASSSPPNTEAF
d_gene: TRBD2; j_gene: TRBJ2-5; v_gene: TRBV4-2; CDR3aa: ASSRLAGGEETQY
d_gene: .; j_gene: TRBJ1-2; v_gene: TRBV3-1/TRBV3-2; CDR3aa: ASSQLVSSGYT
d_gene: TRBD1; j_gene: TRBJ2-4; v_gene: TRBV6-2/TRBV6-3; CDR3aa: ASSPEGQLTKNIQY
d_gene: .; j_gene: TRBJ2-1; v_gene: TRBV11-3; CDR3aa: ASSARTNYNEQF
d_gene: TRBD2; j_gene: TRBJ2-1; v_gene: TRBV11-1; CDR3aa: ASSLFFGTSVSEQF
d_gene: TRBD2; j_gene: TRBJ2-7; v_gene: TRBV28; CDR3aa: ASRSNSGREYEQY
d_gene: .; j_gene: TRBJ2-2; v_gene: TRBV5-1; CDR3aa: ASSSLSSDTGELF
d_gene: TRBD1; j_gene: TRBJ2-5; v_gene: TRBV27; CDR3aa: ASSLSAGTVQETQY
d_gene: TRBD2; j_gene: TRBJ2-1; v_gene: TRBV29-1; CDR3aa: SVGASGDNEQF
d_gene: TRBD2; j_gene: TRBJ2-1; v_gene: TRBV6-1; CDR3aa: ASSELAGGNEQF
d_gene: TRBD1; j_gene: TRBJ1-2; v_gene: TRBV28; CDR3aa: ASSSGTGSFGYT
d_gene: .; j_gene: TRBJ2-3; v_gene: TRBV7-3; CDR3aa: ASSSRGSTDTQY
d_gene: .; j_gene: TRBJ2-2; v_gene: TRBV6-5; CDR3aa: ASSLPGTGELF
d_gene: .; j_gene: TRBJ1-1; v_gene: TRBV9; CDR3aa: ASSVAQNTEAF
d_gene: TRBD2; j_gene: TRBJ2-3; v_gene: TRBV5-1; CDR3aa: ASSLVAGADTQY
d_gene: .; j_gene: TRBJ2-3; v_gene: TRBV6-2/TRBV6-3; CDR3aa: ASSWVGGGTDTQY
d_gene: .; j_gene: TRBJ2-1; v_gene: TRBV25-1; CDR3aa: ASSEAGAYNEQF
d_gene: .; j_gene: TRBJ2-5; v_gene: TRBV6-5; CDR3aa: ASSYSWGSETQY
d_gene: TRBD1; j_gene: TRBJ1-5; v_gene: TRBV28; CDR3aa: ASSFDREVQPQH
d_gene: .; j_gene: TRBJ2-7; v_gene: TRBV4-1; CDR3aa: ASSQGISDSYEQY
d_gene: TRBD2; j_gene: TRBJ2-7; v_gene: TRBV7-2; CDR3aa: ASSRTSVAYEQY
d_gene: TRBD1; j_gene: TRBJ1-5; v_gene: TRBV5-5; CDR3aa: ASSLIPGQGNQPQH
d_gene: .; j_gene: TRBJ1-6; v_gene: TRBV27; CDR3aa: ASRVGEYSPLH
d_gene: TRBD1; j_gene: TRBJ1-5; v_gene: TRBV6-5; CDR3aa: ASSSTGWSNQPQH
d_gene: TRBD2; j_gene: TRBJ2-2; v_gene: TRBV3-1/TRBV3-2; CDR3aa: ASSPRTSGPTGELF
d_gene: .; j_gene: TRBJ1-5; v_gene: TRBV19; CDR3aa: ASSIVHVRGASNQPQH
d_gene: TRBD1; j_gene: TRBJ1-1; v_gene: TRBV5-1; CDR3aa: ASSQGQGDTEAF
d_gene: .; j_gene: TRBJ1-2; v_gene: TRBV12-3/TRBV12-4; CDR3aa: ASSLRGGYT
d_gene: TRBD1; j_gene: TRBJ2-7; v_gene: TRBV4-3; CDR3aa: ASSPGTGTYEQY
d_gene: .; j_gene: TRBJ2-7; v_gene: TRBV6-2/TRBV6-3; CDR3aa: ASSASGQTRPEQY
d_gene: .; j_gene: TRBJ2-7; v_gene: TRBV15; CDR3aa: ATSRDLYEQY
d_gene: .; j_gene: TRBJ1-4; v_gene: TRBV30; CDR3aa: AWSEGGDAEKLF
d_gene: .; j_gene: TRBJ1-1; v_gene: TRBV28; CDR3aa: ASSFRVPEAF
d_gene: .; j_gene: TRBJ2-1; v_gene: TRBV28; CDR3aa: ASIMVGVPYNEQF
d_gene: .; j_gene: TRBJ1-1; v_gene: TRBV5-1; CDR3aa: ASSLEVRGTNTEAF
d_gene: .; j_gene: TRBJ2-2; v_gene: TRBV7-6; CDR3aa: ASSLGGGSSNTGELF